This TCR beta chain was sequenced in a study of cytomegalovirus exposure and HLA in healthy donors. The PCR employed 60 Vbeta primers together with 13 Jbeta primers. Method: immunoSEQ multiplex PCR; TCRdb's copy keeps in-frame clones and lacks some. The sample totals some 64,000 clones; its top ten clones hold over 1.5%. Looked up from germline, CDR1 is SGDLS and CDR2 is YYNGEE. J was trimmed by 2 bases and V by 7 bases; bases with no gene match: 4. The CDR3 extends over 14 amino acids. This sequence originates from a woman aged 25-40 years in good health and CMV-seronegative. V and J are TRBV9 and TRBJ2-7, with 12 bases lining up with TRBD2. Sequences were obtained from PBMCs. Here the CDR3 DNA reads TGTGCCAGCGGCCGGACTAGCGGGACCTACGAGCAGTACTTC. Its protein product is CASGRTSGTYEQYF. The whole variable domain, filled in from reference TRBV9 and TRBJ2-7, reads DSGVTQTPKHLITATGQRVTLRCSPRSGDLSVYWYQQSLDQGLQFLIQYYNGEERAKGNILERFSAQQFPDLHSELNLSSLELGDSALYFCASGRTSGTYEQYFGPGTRLTVT.